This T cell receptor beta chain emerged from a study of Tregs in tolerant kidney transplant recipients. As concerns this clone: The target antigen is unknown. The read ends 3 residues before the CDR3 terminus; that terminus is restored from the germline J gene.

Thawed PBMCs were FACS-sorted into unstimulated CD4+CD25+CD127- regulatory T cells, CD4+CD25- non-regulatory cells, CD4 and CD8 cells. Points from the study as a whole: Changing PCR primers prevented nucleotide comparison between some patients' samples.

V lost 6 bases, J lost 3 bases, and 7 bases stayed unmatched. The germline CDR1 and CDR2 sequences are DFQATT and SNEGSKA (reference sequence). This CDR3 is built from 15 residues. Sequencing was performed with immunoSEQ multiplex PCR; in TCRdb, only in-frame clones are kept and a portion is missing. The specimen's table records roughly 32,000 clones. The chain joins TRBV20-1 to TRBJ2-7; TRBD2 agrees at 14 bases. This specimen consisted of CD8+ T cells from blood, obtained before the transplant. The source of this sequence is a human donor who received a combined kidney and bone marrow transplant. CDR3 sequence: CSAMGLAGALYEQYF. CDR3 DNA (partial): TGCAGTGCAATGGGACTAGCGGGAGCGCTCTACGAG.